This T cell receptor (beta chain) was observed in a study of T cell responses to AZD1222 COVID-19 vaccine. Findings of the study overall: Of spike-specific TCRs, nearly half reportedly target regions left unmutated in variants. Donors, mostly white British, included more females; clonal diversity was possibly underestimated.

Second-dose intervals near 4 or 12 weeks were combined. For this clone: What it binds is not known.

Profiled with immunoSEQ multiplex PCR; TCRdb holds only in-frame clones, not every one. This table holds 250,000 to 300,000 clones, around 93% found once. The CDR3 spans 15 residues. Trimming at V came to 5 bases and at J to 12 bases, leaving 13 bases not matched to a gene. The V gene's germline CDR1 is MDHEN and CDR2 SYDVKM. The specimen was peripheral blood, collected 28 days after the second AZD1222 dose. This chain connects TRBV28 to TRBJ2-1; 10 positions agree with TRBD2. The sequence was collected from an adult who received the AZD1222 COVID-19 vaccine. CDR3 sequence: CASSPPLLAGGSQFF. CDR3 DNA: TGTGCCAGCAGTCCCCCCCTTTTAGCGGGGGGCTCGCAGTTCTTC. Combining the CDR3 with reference TRBV28 and TRBJ2-1 gives the whole variable domain DVKVTQSSRYLVKRTGEKVFLECVQDMDHENMFWYRQDPGLGLRLIYFSYDVKMKEKGDIPEGYSVSREKKERFSLILESASTNQTSMYLCASSPPLLAGGSQFFGPGTRLTVL.